These 9 T cell receptor beta chains were sequenced from one sample in a study of OX40 agonist ivuxolimab in advanced cancers. Method: immunoSEQ multiplex PCR; TCRdb's copy keeps in-frame clones and lacks some. Of approximately 98,000 clones detected, 75% to 95% appear once; the ten largest clones hold approximately 0.63%. The sample in question was CD4+ or CD8+ T cells sorted from blood, obtained in a trial of the OX40 agonist ivuxolimab. These receptors were collected from an adult with an advanced solid tumor such as melanoma, head and neck, liver or kidney cancer.

The CDR3 DNA is TGTGCCAGCAGTGGTTCAACGCTTGGTCTCAATGAAAAACTGTTTTTT. Its protein is CASSGSTLGLNEKLFF. The V and J genes are TRBV25-1 and TRBJ1-4; D ambiguous. The CDR3 contains 16 residues. Germline V gene data show CDR1 as MGHDK and CDR2 as SYGVNS. Trimming took off 4 bases at V and 5 bases at J, with 17 bases between the two ends.

V and J are TRBV6-6 and TRBJ1-3, with 11 positions matching TRBD1. J gave up 9 bases and V 4 bases, and 5 bases lay outside the gene matches. Germline V CDR1 and CDR2: MNHNY, SVGAGI (reference sequence). The length of the CDR3 is 14 residues. The CDR3 loop is CASSFSGQGGTIYF. In nucleotides, the CDR3 is TGTGCCAGCAGTTTCTCGGGACAGGGGGGCACCATATATTTT.

This clone was seen a few times. J is TRBJ1-2 and V is TRBV25-1; D ambiguous. This CDR3 spans 12 amino acids. V was cut by 3 bases and J by 4 bases, with 6 bases left in between. Germline V CDR1 and CDR2: MGHDK, SYGVNS. The CDR3 sequence: CASSDWGYGYTF. The DNA for the CDR3 is TGTGCCAGCAGTGACTGGGGCTATGGCTACACCTTC.

The chain employs TRBV5-1 and TRBJ2-2, with D unclear. V shed 4 bases and J shed 4 bases, with 8 bases lying between them. Looked up from germline, CDR1 is SGHRS and CDR2 is YFSETQ. CDR3 length: 13 residues. CDR3 DNA: TGCGCCAGCAGCCCCGCACTCACCGGGGAGCTGTTTTTT. This encodes CASSPALTGELFF. Complete variable domain (other parts from reference TRBV5-1 and TRBJ2-2): KAGVTQTPRYLIKTRGQQVTLSCSPISGHRSVSWYQQTPGQGLQFLFEYFSETQRNKGNFPGRFSGRQFSNSRSEMNVSTLELGDSALYLCASSPALTGELFFGEGSRLTVL.

This clone was observed a single time. The V gene is TRBV7-9, the J gene TRBJ2-5, with D unclear. Germline-derived CDR1 and CDR2 are SEHNR and FQNEAQ (reference sequence). This CDR3 is built from 14 residues. Trimming cost V 5 bases and J 4 bases, with 14 bases left between them. The CDR3 region is CASSPSRPGETQYF. The DNA for the CDR3 is TGTGCCAGCAGCCCAAGCAGGCCGGGAGAGACCCAGTACTTC.

In regard to this clone: Its ends do not fully match the called genes, so a read error is possible. CDR3 sequence: CASSFLGLSFNEQFF. Here the CDR3 DNA reads TGTGCCAGCAGCTTTTTGGGACTCTCCTTCAATGAGCAGTTCTTC. V is TRBV7-9 and J is TRBJ2-1; the D gene is possibly TRBD2 (6 bases). Germline CDR1 is SEHNR and CDR2 is FQNEAQ (reference sequence). This CDR3 contains 15 residues.

The table lists this clone with a count of one. The chain links TRBV9 to TRBJ2-2; TRBD1 matches 8 bases. This CDR3 has 15 residues. Germline V gene data show CDR1 as SGDLS and CDR2 as YYNGEE. Trimming removed 5 bases from V and 1 base from J; junction bases left unmatched: 4. The DNA of the CDR3 is TGTGCCAGCAGTCGACAGGGGAAGAACACCGGGGAGCTGTTTTTT. Its translation: CASSRQGKNTGELFF.

This sequence joins TRBV7-8 and TRBJ1-1; D gene ambiguous. The CDR3 length is 16 residues. With 1 base removed from V and 4 bases from J, the gap between germline ends came to 16 bases. CDR1 and CDR2 from the germline V gene are SGHVS and FQNEAQ. In DNA, the CDR3 is TGTGCCAGCAGCTTAGGGACTCTCATAGGTGGCACTGAAGCTTTCTTT. Translation: CASSLGTLIGGTEAFF.

V and J are TRBV7-8 and TRBJ2-3; the D call may be TRBD1 or TRBD2 (6 bases each). The V end was cut by 5 bases, the J end by 6 bases, with 15 bases between. The CDR3 contains 14 residues. The V gene's germline CDR1 is SGHVS and CDR2 FQNEAQ. Here the CDR3 reads CASSPVGGKDTQYF. The CDR3 region has the DNA TGTGCCAGCAGCCCCGTGGGGGGCAAGGATACGCAGTATTTT.